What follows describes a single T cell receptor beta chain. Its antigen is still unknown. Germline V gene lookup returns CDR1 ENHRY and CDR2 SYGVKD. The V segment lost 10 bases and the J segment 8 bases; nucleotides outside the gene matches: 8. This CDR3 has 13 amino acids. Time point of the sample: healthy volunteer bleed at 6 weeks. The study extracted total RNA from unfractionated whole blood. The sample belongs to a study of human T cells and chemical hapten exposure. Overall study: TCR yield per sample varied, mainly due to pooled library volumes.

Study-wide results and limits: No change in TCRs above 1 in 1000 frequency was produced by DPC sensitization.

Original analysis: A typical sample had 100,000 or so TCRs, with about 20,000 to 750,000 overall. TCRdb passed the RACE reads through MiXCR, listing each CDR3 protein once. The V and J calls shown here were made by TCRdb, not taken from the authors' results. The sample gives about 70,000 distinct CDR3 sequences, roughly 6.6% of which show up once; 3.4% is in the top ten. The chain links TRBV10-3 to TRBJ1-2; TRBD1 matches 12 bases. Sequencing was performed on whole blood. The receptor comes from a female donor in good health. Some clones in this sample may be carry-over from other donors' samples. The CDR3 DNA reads TGTGCCACCAAGGGACAGGGGGCGCAGGGCTACACCTTC. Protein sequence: CATKGQGAQGYTF.